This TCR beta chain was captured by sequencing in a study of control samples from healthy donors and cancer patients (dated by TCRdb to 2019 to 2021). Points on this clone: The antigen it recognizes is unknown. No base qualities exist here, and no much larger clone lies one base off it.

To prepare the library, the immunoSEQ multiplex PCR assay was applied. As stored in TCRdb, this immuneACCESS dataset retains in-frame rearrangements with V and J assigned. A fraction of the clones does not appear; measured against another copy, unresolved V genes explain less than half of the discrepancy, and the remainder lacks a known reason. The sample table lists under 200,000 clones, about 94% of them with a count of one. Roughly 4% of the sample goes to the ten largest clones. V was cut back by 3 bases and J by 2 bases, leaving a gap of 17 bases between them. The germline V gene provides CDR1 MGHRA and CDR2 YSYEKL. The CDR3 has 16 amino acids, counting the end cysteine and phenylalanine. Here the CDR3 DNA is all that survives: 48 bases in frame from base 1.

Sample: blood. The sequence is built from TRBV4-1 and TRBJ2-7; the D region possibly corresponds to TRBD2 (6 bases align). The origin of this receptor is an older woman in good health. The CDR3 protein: CASSHPAGRRAYEQYF. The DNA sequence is TGCGCCAGCAGCCACCCCGCGGGGCGGAGAGCCTACGAGCAGTACTTC.